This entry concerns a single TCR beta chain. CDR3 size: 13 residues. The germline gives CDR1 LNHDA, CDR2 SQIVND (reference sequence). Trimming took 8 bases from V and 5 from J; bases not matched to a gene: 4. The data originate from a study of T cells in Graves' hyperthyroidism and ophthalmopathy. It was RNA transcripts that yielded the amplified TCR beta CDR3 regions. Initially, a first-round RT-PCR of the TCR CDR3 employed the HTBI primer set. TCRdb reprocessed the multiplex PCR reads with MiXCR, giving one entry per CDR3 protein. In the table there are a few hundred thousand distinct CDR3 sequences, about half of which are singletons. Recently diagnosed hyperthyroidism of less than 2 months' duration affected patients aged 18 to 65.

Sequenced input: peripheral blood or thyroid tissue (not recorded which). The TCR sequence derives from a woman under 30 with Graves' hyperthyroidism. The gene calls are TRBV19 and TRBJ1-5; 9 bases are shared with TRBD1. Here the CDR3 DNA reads TGTGCCAGTTGGGACAGGGACCATCAGCCCCAGCATTTT. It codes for CASWDRDHQPQHF. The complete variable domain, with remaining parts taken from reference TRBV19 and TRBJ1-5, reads DGGITQSPKYLFRKEGQNVTLSCEQNLNHDAMYWYRQDPGQGLRLIYYSQIVNDFQKGDIAEGYSVSREKKESFPLTVTSAQKNPTAFYLCASWDRDHQPQHFGDGTRLSIL.